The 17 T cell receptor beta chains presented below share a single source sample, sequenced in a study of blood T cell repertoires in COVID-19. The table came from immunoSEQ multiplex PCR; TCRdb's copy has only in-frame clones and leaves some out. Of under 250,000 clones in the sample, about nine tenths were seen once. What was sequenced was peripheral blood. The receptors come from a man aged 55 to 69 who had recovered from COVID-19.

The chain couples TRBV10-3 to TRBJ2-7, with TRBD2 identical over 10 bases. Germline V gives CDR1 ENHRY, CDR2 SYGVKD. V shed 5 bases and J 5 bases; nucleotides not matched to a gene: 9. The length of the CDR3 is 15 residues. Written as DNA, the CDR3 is TGTGCCATCAGTCCATTAGCGGGAGGCGGAAACGAGCAGTACTTC. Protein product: CAISPLAGGGNEQYF.

The CDR3 loop is CASSPMDRNTGELFF. CDR3 DNA: TGTGCCAGCTCACCAATGGACAGAAACACCGGGGAGCTGTTTTTT. The chain employs TRBV18 and TRBJ2-2, with a tentative D call TRBD1 (6 bases). The ends were cut back, 2 bases at V and 2 bases at J, with 9 bases in the middle. In germline, CDR1 is KGHSH, CDR2 LQKENI. The CDR3 loop spans 15 amino acids.

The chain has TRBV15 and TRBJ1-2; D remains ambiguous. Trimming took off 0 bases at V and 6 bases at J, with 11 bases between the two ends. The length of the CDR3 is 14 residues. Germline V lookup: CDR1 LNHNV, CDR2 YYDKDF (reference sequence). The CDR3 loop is CATSRDAGSNGYTF. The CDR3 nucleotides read TGTGCCACCAGCAGAGATGCCGGGTCCAATGGCTACACCTTC.

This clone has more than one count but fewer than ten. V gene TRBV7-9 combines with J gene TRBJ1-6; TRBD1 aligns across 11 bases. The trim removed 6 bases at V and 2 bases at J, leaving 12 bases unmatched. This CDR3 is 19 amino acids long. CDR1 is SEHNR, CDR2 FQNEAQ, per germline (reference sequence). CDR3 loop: CASRLGPGQGAPYNSPLHF. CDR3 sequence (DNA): TGTGCCAGCAGACTAGGGCCCGGACAGGGGGCCCCCTATAATTCACCCCTCCACTTT.

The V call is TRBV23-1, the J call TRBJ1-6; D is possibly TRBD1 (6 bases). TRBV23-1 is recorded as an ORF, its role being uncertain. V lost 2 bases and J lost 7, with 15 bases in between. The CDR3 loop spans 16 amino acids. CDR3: CASSQPRQDPNSPLHF. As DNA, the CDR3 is TGCGCCAGCAGTCAACCTAGACAGGACCCCAATTCACCCCTCCACTTT.

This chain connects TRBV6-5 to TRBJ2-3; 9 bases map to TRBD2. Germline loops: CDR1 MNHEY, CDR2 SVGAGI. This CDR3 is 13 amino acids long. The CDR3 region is CATRRGGADTQYF. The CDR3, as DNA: TGTGCTACGAGGCGGGGGGGGGCAGATACGCAGTATTTT.

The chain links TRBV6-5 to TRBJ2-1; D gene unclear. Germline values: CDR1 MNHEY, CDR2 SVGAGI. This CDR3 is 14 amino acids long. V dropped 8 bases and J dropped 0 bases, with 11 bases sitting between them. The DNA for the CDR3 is TGTGCCAGCGGTAATAGAGGCTCCTACAATGAGCAGTTCTTC. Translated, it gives CASGNRGSYNEQFF.

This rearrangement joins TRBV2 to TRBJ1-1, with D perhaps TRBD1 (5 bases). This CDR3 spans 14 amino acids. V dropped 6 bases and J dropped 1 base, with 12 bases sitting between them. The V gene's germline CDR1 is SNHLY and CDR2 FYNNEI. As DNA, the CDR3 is TGTGCCAGCAGGGTCGACAGACAGAACACTGAAGCTTTCTTT. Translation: CASRVDRQNTEAFF.

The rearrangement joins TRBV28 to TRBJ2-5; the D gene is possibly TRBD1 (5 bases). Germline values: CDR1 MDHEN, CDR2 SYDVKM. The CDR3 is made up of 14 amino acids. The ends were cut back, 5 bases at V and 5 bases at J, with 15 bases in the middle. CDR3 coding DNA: TGTGCCAGCAGTCCCCGTAGGGGATCGGAGACCCAGTACTTC. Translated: CASSPRRGSETQYF. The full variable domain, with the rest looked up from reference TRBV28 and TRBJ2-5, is DVKVTQSSRYLVKRTGEKVFLECVQDMDHENMFWYRQDPGLGLRLIYFSYDVKMKEKGDIPEGYSVSREKKERFSLILESASTNQTSMYLCASSPRRGSETQYFGPGTRLLVL.

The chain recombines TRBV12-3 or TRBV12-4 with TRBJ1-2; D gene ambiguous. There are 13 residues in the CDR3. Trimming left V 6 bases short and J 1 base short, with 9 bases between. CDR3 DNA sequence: TGTGCCAGCAGCCCAACGGTTAACTATGGCTACACCTTC. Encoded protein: CASSPTVNYGYTF.

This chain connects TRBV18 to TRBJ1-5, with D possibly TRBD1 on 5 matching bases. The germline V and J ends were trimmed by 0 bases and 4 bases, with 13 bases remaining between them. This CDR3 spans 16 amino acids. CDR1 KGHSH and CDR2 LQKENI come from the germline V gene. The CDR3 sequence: CASSPPWGGGNQPQHF. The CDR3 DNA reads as TGTGCCAGCTCACCACCTTGGGGCGGTGGAAATCAGCCCCAGCATTTT.

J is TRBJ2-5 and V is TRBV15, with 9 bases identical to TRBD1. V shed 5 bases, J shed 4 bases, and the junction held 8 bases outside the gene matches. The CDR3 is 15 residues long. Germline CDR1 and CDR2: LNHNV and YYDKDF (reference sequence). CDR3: CATSRPTGGLETQYF. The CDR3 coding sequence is TGTGCCACCAGCCGGCCCACAGGGGGCCTAGAGACCCAGTACTTC.

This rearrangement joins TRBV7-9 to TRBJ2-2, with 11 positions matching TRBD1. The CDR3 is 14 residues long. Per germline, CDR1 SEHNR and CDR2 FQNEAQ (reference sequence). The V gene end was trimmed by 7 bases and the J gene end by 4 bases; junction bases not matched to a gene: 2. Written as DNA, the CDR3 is TGTGCCAGCACGGACAGGGGGCGCACCGGGGAGCTGTTTTTT. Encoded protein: CASTDRGRTGELFF.

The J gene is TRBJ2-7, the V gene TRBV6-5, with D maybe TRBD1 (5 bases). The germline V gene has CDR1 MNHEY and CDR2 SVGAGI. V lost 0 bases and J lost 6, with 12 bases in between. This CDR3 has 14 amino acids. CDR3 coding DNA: TGTGCCAGCAGTTACTCGATAGGGGTTGTCGAGCAGTACTTC. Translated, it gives CASSYSIGVVEQYF.

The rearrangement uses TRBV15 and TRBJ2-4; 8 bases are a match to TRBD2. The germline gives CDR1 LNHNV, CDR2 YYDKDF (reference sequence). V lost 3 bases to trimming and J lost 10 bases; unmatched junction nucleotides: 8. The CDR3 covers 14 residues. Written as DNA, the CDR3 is TGTGCCACCAGCAGCATAACGGGGGGGCCTATTCAGTACTTC. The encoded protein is CATSSITGGPIQYF. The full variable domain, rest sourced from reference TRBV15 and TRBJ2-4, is DAMVIQNPRYQVTQFGKPVTLSCSQTLNHNVMYWYQQKSSQAPKLLFHYYDKDFNNEADTPDNFQSRRPNTSFCFLDIRSPGLGDTAMYLCATSSITGGPIQYFGAGTRLSVL.

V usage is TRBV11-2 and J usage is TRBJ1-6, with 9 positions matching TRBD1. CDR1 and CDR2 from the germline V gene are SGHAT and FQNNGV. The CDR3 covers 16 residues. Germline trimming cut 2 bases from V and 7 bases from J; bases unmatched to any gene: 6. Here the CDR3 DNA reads TGTGCCAGCAGCTTAATGCCGGGACAGGGAAATTCACCCCTCCACTTT. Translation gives CASSLMPGQGNSPLHF.

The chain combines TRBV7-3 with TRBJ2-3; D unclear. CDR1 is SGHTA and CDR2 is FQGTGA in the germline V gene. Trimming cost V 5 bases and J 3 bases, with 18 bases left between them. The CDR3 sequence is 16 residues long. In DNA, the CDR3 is TGTGCCAGCAGCAACCACGGGTCCCTCGGGACAGATACGCAGTATTTT. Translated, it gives CASSNHGSLGTDTQYF.